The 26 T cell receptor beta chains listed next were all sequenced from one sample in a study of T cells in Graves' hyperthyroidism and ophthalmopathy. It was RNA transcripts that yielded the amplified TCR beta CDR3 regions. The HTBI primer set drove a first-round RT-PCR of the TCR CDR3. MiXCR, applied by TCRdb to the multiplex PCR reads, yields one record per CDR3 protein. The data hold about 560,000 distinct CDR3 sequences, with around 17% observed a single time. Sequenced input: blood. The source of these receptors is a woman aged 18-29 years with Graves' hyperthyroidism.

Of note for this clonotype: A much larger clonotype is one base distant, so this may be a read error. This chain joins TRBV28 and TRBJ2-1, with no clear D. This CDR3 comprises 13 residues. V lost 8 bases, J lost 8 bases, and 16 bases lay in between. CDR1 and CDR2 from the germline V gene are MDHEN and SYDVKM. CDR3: CASGSGSRDEQFF. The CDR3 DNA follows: TGTGCCAGCGGTTCCGGGTCCAGAGATGAGCAGTTCTTC.

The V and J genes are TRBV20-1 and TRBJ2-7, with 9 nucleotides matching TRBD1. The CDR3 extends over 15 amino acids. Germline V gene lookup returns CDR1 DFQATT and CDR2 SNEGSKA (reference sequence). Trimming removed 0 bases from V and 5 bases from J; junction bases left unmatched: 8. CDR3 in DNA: TGCAGTGCTAGAGACCCCGGGACAGGGATACACGAGCAGTACTTC. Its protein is CSARDPGTGIHEQYF.

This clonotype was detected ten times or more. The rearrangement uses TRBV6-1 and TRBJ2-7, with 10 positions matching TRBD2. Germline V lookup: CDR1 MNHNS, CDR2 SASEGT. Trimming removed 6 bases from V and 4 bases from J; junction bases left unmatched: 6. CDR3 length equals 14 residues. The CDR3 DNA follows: TGTGCCAGCAGCCCACCGGGACTAGCGTACGAGCAGTACTTC. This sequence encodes CASSPPGLAYEQYF.

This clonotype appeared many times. The CDR3: CASSRPTGGEQYF. The CDR3 DNA is TGTGCCAGCAGCAGACCGACAGGGGGCGAGCAGTACTTC. This chain links TRBV5-6 with TRBJ2-7, with 9 positions matching TRBD1. The CDR3 is 13 residues long. Unmatched junction bases numbered 5, after V lost 4 bases and J lost 6 bases. The germline CDR1 and CDR2 sequences are SGHDT and YYEEEE. Full variable domain (rest looked up from reference TRBV5-6 and TRBJ2-7): DAGVTQSPTHLIKTRGQQVTLRCSPKSGHDTVSWYQQALGQGPQFIFQYYEEEERQRGNFPDRFSGHQFPNYSSELNVNALLLGDSALYLCASSRPTGGEQYFGPGTRLTVT.

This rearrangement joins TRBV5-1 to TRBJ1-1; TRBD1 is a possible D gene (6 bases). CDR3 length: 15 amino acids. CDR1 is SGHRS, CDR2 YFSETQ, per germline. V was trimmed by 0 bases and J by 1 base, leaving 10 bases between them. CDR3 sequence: CASSLVAGENTEAFF. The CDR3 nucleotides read TGCGCCAGCAGCTTGGTGGCAGGGGAGAACACTGAAGCTTTCTTT.

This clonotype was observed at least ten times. Written as DNA, the CDR3 is TGTGCCAGCAGGGAAGGGGGCGGCCAAGAGACCCAGTACTTC. This sequence encodes CASREGGGQETQYF. The chain is built from TRBV7-9 and TRBJ2-5; 7 bases match TRBD1. The CDR3 totals 14 residues. Trimming took 6 bases from V and 1 from J; bases not matched to a gene: 5. Germline V gene sequence: CDR1 SEHNR, CDR2 FQNEAQ (reference sequence).

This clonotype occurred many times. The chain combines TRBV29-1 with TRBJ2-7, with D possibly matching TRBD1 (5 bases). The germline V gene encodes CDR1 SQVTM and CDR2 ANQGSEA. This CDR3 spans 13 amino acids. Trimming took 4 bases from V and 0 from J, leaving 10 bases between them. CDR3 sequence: CSVGARASYEQYF. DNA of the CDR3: TGCAGCGTTGGGGCCAGGGCCTCCTACGAGCAGTACTTC.

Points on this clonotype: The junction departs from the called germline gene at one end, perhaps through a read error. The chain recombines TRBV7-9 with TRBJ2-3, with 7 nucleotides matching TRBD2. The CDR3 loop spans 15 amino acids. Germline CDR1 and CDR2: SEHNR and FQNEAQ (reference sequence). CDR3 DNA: TGTACCAGCAGCGCCATTAGCGGGAGCACAGATACGCAGTATTTT. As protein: CTSSAISGSTDTQYF.

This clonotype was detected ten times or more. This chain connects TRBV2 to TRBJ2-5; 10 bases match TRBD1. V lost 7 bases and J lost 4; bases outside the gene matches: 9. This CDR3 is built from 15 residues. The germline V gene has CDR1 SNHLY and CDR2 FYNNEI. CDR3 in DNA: TGTGCCAGCACCCCACGGACAGGGGGGAGAGAGACCCAGTACTTC. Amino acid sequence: CASTPRTGGRETQYF.

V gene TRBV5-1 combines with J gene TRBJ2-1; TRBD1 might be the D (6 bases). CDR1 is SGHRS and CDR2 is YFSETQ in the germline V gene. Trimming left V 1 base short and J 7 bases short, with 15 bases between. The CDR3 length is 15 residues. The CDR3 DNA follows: TGCGCCAGCAGCTTGTGGGACCACACAGGGAATGAGCAGTTCTTC. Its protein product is CASSLWDHTGNEQFF.

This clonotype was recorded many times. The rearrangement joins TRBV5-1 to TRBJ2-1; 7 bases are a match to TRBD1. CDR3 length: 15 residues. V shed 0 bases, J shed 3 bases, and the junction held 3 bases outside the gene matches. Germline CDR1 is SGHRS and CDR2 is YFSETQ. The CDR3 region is CASSLVPGGYNEQFF. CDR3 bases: TGCGCCAGCAGCTTGGTTCCAGGGGGCTACAATGAGCAGTTCTTC.

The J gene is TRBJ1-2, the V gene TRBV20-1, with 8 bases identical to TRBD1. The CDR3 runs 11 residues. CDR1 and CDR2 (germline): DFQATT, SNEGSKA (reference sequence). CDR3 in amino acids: CSPTGALGYTF. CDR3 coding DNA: TGCAGCCCGACAGGGGCGCTTGGCTACACCTTC.

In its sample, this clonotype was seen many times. CDR3 residues: CASSQYSGSAYEQYF. CDR3 in DNA: TGTGCCAGCAGTCAGTATAGCGGGAGTGCGTACGAGCAGTACTTC. The chain carries TRBV28 and TRBJ2-7, with TRBD2 identical over 9 bases. V lost 5 bases to trimming and J lost 4 bases; unmatched junction nucleotides: 9. CDR1 is MDHEN, CDR2 SYDVKM, per germline. The CDR3 loop spans 15 amino acids.

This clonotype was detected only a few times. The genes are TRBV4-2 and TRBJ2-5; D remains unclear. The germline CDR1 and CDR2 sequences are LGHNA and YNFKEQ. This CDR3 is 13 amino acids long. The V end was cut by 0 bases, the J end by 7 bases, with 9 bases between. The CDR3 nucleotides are TGTGCCAGCAGCCAAGATTCCCTTTTGACCCAGTACTTC. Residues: CASSQDSLLTQYF.

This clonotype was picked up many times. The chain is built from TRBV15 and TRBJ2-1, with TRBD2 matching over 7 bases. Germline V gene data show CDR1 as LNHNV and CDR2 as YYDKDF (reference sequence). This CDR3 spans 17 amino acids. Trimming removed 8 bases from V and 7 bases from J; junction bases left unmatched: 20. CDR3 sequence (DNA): TGTGCCACCGGTGACGGTCGCGAGGGAGGGGTAGGAAATGAGCAGTTCTTC. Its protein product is CATGDGREGGVGNEQFF. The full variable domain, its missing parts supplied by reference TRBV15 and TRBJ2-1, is DAMVIQNPRYQVTQFGKPVTLSCSQTLNHNVMYWYQQKSSQAPKLLFHYYDKDFNNEADTPDNFQSRRPNTSFCFLDIRSPGLGDTAMYLCATGDGREGGVGNEQFFGPGTRLTVL.

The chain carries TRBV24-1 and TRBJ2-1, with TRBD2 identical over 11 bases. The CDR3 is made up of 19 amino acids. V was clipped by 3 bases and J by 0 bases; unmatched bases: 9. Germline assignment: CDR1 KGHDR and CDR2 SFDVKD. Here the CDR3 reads CATSDKGNSGRDSYNEQFF. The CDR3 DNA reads TGTGCCACCAGTGATAAGGGAAATAGCGGGAGGGACTCCTACAATGAGCAGTTCTTC.

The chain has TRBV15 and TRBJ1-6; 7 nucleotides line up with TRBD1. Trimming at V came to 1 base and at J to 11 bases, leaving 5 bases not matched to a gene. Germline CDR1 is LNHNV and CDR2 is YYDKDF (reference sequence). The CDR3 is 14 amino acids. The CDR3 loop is CATSRAEGATPLHF. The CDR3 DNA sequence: TGTGCCACCAGCAGAGCGGAGGGGGCTACACCCCTCCACTTT.

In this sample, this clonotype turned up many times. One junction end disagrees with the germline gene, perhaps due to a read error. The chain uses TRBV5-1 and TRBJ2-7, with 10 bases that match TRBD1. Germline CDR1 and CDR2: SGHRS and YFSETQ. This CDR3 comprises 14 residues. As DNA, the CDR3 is TGTGCCAGCAGCCATCCGGGACAGGGGTACGAGCAGTACTTC. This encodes CASSHPGQGYEQYF.

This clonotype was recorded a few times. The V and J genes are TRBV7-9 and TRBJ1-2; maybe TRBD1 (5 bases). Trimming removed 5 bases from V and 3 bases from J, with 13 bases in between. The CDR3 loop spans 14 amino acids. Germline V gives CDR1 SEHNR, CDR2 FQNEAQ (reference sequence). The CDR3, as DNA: TGTGCCAGCAGCCGACTTACAGGCGACTATGGCTACACCTTC. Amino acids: CASSRLTGDYGYTF.

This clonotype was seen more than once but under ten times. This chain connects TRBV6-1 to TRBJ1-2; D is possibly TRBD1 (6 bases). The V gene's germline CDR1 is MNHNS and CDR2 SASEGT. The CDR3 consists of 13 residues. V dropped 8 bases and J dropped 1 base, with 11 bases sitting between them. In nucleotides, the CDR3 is TGTGCCAGCTTGCGGACAGATAACTATGGCTACACCTTC. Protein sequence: CASLRTDNYGYTF.

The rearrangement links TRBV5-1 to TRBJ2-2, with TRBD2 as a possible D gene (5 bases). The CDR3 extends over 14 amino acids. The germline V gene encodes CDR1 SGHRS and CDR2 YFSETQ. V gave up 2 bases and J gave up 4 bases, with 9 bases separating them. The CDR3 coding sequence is TGCGCCAGCAGCTTTCAGCGGCCCACCGGGGAGCTGTTTTTT. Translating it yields CASSFQRPTGELFF.

The CDR3 DNA reads TGTGCCAGCAGTTTAGGGGACAGGGGTAATTCACCCCTCCACTTT. Its translation: CASSLGDRGNSPLHF. The chain carries TRBV28 and TRBJ1-6, with 10 bases fitting TRBD1. This CDR3 has 15 amino acids. The germline V gene encodes CDR1 MDHEN and CDR2 SYDVKM. V lost 2 bases and J lost 6; bases outside the gene matches: 1.

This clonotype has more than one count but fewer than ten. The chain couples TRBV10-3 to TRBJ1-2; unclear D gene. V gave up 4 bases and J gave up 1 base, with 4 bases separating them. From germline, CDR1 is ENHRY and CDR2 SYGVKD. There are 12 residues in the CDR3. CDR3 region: CAISGLNYGYTF. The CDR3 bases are TGTGCCATCAGTGGTCTTAACTATGGCTACACCTTC.

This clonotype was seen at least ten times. This CDR3 reads CASRGQDQDNQPQHF. CDR3 DNA: TGTGCCAGCAGGGGACAAGACCAGGACAATCAGCCCCAGCATTTT. The chain combines TRBV2 with TRBJ1-5, with D perhaps TRBD1 (6 bases). CDR3 size: 15 residues. CDR1 and CDR2 (germline): SNHLY, FYNNEI. V lost 6 bases and J 3 bases, leaving 15 bases between the germline ends.

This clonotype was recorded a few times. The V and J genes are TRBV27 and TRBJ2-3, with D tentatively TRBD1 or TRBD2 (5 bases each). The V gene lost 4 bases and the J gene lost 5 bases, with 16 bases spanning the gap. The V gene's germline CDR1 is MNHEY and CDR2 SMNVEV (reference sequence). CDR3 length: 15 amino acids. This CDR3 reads CASSSGTLPVDTQYF. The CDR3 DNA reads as TGTGCCAGCAGTTCGGGGACGCTCCCAGTAGATACGCAGTATTTT.

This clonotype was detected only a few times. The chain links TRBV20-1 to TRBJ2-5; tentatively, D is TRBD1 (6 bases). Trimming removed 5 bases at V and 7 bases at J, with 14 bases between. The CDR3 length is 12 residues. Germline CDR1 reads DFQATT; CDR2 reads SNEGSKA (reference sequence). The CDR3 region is CSAYKGDGTQYF. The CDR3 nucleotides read TGCAGTGCTTACAAGGGGGACGGGACCCAGTACTTC.